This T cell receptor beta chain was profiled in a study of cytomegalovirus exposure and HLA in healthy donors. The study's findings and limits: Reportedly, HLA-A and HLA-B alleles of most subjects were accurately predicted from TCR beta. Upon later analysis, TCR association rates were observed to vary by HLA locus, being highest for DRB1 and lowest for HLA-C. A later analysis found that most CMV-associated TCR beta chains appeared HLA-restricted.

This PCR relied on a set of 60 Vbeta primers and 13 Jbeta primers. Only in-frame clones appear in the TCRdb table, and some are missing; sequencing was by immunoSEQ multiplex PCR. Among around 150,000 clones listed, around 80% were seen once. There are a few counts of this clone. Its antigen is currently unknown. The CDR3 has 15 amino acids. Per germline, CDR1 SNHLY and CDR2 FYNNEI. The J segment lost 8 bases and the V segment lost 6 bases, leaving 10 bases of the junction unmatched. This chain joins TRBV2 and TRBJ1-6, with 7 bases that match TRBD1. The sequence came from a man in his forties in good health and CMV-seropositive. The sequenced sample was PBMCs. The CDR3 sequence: CASRPTGLNYSPLHF. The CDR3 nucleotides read TGTGCCAGCAGGCCGACAGGGCTAAACTATTCACCCCTCCACTTT.